This paragraph reports one T cell receptor (beta chain). Its specificity is unknown. The CDR3 has 14 amino acids. The germline V gene has CDR1 SGHTA and CDR2 FQGTGA. V was pared by 2 bases and J by 3 bases, with 10 bases between. Only CD45RO-negative cells positively selected for CCR7 counted as naive CD8 cells, so terminally differentiated effector memory CD45RA+ cells were excluded. Roughly 200 ng DNA, tens of thousands of T cell genomes, went into each sorted-subset replicate PCR. TCRdb's copy holds only in-frame clones and misses some; the assay was immunoSEQ multiplex PCR. The table shows about 680,000 clones, with 92% occurring only once. The data originate from a study of shared clonotypes between healthy human individuals. Findings and caveats of the study: Memory subsets generally showed lower estimated richness than naive subsets. A reduction in generation probabilities was seen for non-shared clonotypes relative to those shared by all four donors.

The chain uses TRBV7-3 and TRBJ1-1; weak D call: TRBD1 (5 bases). Sequencing input: naive CD8+ T cells sorted from blood. The clonotype originates from a man aged 25-40 years in good health. CDR3 sequence: CASSLLGTDTEAFF. CDR3 coding DNA: TGTGCCAGCAGCTTACTGGGGACCGACACTGAAGCTTTCTTT.